Below, 22 T cell receptor beta chains from the same sample are listed, as sequenced in a study of shared clonotypes between healthy human individuals. The protocol was immunoSEQ multiplex PCR, while the TCRdb copy is restricted to in-frame clones and leaves out a portion. This sample has approximately 2,000,000 clones, with around 92% found just once. Sequenced input: naive CD4+ T cells from PBMCs. Described subset: CD45RA+ positively selected. These TCRs come from a man between 18 and 35 years old in good health. Some clones in this sample may be carry-over from other donors' samples.

About this clone itself: Other DNA sequences in this specimen translate into the identical CDR3. This chain links TRBV7-2 with TRBJ2-7; 7 bases align to TRBD1. This CDR3 contains 15 residues. V was pared by 0 bases and J by 3 bases, with 5 bases of the junction left unmatched. Germline assignment: CDR1 SGHTA and CDR2 FQGNSA. CDR3 residues: CASSLAGTAIYEQYF. The CDR3 DNA is TGTGCCAGCAGCTTAGCCGGGACAGCGATCTACGAGCAGTACTTC.

Remarks on this clone: The identical CDR3 is also encoded by other nucleotide sequences in the sample. The chain joins TRBV6-1 to TRBJ2-7; unclear D gene. The length of the CDR3 is 14 residues. Germline V gene sequence: CDR1 MNHNS, CDR2 SASEGT. V was shortened by 0 bases and J by 2 bases, with 8 bases between the two germline ends. Here the CDR3 DNA reads TGTGCCAGCAGTGAAGCAGGCCAGACCTACGAGCAGTACTTC. Translated: CASSEAGQTYEQYF.

The rearrangement links TRBV2 to TRBJ2-3, with 8 positions matching TRBD2. The CDR3 extends over 18 amino acids. Germline CDR1 and CDR2: SNHLY and FYNNEI. Germline trimming cut 3 bases from V and 5 bases from J; bases unmatched to any gene: 16. CDR3 loop: CASSDRRAGVGFEDTQYF. As DNA, the CDR3 is TGTGCCAGCAGTGATCGGCGAGCGGGAGTGGGGTTTGAAGATACGCAGTATTTT.

V usage is TRBV5-1 and J usage is TRBJ2-7; 7 nucleotides match TRBD1. The CDR3 has 15 residues. The ends lost 5 bases at V and 7 bases at J; junction bases unmatched: 15. Germline CDR1 reads SGHRS; CDR2 reads YFSETQ. The CDR3 DNA is TGCGCCAGCAGGATAGGACAGGCTTACGTAAAGGAGCAGTACTTC. Translated: CASRIGQAYVKEQYF.

The chain couples TRBV28 to TRBJ1-4; D is unclear. In germline, CDR1 is MDHEN, CDR2 SYDVKM. V dropped 6 bases and J dropped 8 bases, with 13 bases sitting between them. This CDR3 spans 13 amino acids. CDR3 amino acids: CASSPPRREKLFF. The CDR3 region has the DNA TGTGCCAGCAGCCCACCAAGGAGGGAAAAACTGTTTTTT.

This chain links TRBV28 with TRBJ2-1; D call uncertain. CDR3 length: 16 amino acids. The germline V gene has CDR1 MDHEN and CDR2 SYDVKM. V was cut by 7 bases and J by 0 bases, with 16 bases left in between. The CDR3 DNA reads as TGTGCCAGCACCTCCTCCGTAGCTCGCTCCTACAATGAGCAGTTCTTC. It translates to CASTSSVARSYNEQFF.

CDR3 nucleotide sequence: TGTGCCAGCAGCTTTAGACAGGGCAACAATGAGCAGTTCTTC. This codes for CASSFRQGNNEQFF. The V gene is TRBV5-4, the J gene TRBJ2-1, with 7 bases aligning to TRBD1. This CDR3 region has 14 residues. Germline V CDR1 and CDR2: SGHNT, YYREEE (reference sequence). The trim removed 2 bases at V and 5 bases at J, leaving 4 bases unmatched.

The gene calls are TRBV9 and TRBJ2-1; 10 bases are shared with TRBD1. This CDR3 comprises 17 residues. V lost 4 bases and J lost 6; bases outside the gene matches: 13. Germline values: CDR1 SGDLS, CDR2 YYNGEE. This CDR3 is CASSFTGPGQGFNEQFF. As DNA, the CDR3 is TGTGCCAGCAGCTTCACGGGACCGGGACAGGGGTTCAATGAGCAGTTCTTC.

This clone was picked up one time. The chain employs TRBV10-3 and TRBJ2-2; no definite D call. The CDR3 totals 14 residues. Deletions cut 7 bases from V and 4 bases from J, with 13 bases between. Per germline, CDR1 ENHRY and CDR2 SYGVKD. This chain's CDR3 is CAITQIESTGELFF. DNA for the CDR3: TGTGCCATCACCCAGATCGAGAGCACCGGGGAGCTGTTTTTT.

In regard to this clone: At the DNA level, this CDR3 is encoded by other sequences in the same sample as well. The chain carries TRBV7-3 and TRBJ2-1; TRBD2 aligns across 12 bases. The CDR3 is 15 amino acids. With 5 bases clipped from V and 6 bases from J, the junction kept 5 bases outside the gene matches. Germline CDR1 is SGHTA and CDR2 is FQGTGA. The DNA for the CDR3 is TGTGCCAGCAGCCAGGGACTAGCGGGCGTCAATGAGCAGTTCTTC. This gives the protein CASSQGLAGVNEQFF.

The CDR3 sequence: CASSLDGRGTGYTF. As DNA, the CDR3 is TGTGCCAGCAGCTTGGATGGCAGGGGTACCGGCTACACCTTC. V usage is TRBV5-4 and J usage is TRBJ1-2; possibly TRBD1 for D (6 bases). The ends were cut back, 0 bases at V and 8 bases at J, with 14 bases in the middle. The CDR3 totals 14 residues. Germline CDR1 is SGHNT and CDR2 is YYREEE (reference sequence).

V usage is TRBV5-1 and J usage is TRBJ2-3; D remains ambiguous. CDR1 is SGHRS and CDR2 is YFSETQ in the germline V gene. The CDR3 length is 15 residues. Trimming took off 4 bases at V and 5 bases at J, with 17 bases between the two ends. DNA for the CDR3: TGCGCCAGCAGCAAACTACGGAGTTCCGGAGATACGCAGTATTTT. Translation: CASSKLRSSGDTQYF.

This chain links TRBV7-3 with TRBJ2-3, with 14 bases aligning to TRBD2. This CDR3 has 15 amino acids. The V gene end was trimmed by 5 bases and the J gene end by 5 bases; junction bases not matched to a gene: 3. From germline, CDR1 is SGHTA and CDR2 FQGTGA. The CDR3 coding sequence is TGTGCCAGCAGCCGACTAGCGGGAGGGCGAGATACGCAGTATTTT. Translation gives CASSRLAGGRDTQYF. Using reference TRBV7-3 and TRBJ2-3 for the parts outside the CDR3, the full variable domain is GAGVSQTPSNKVTEKGKYVELRCDPISGHTALYWYRQSLGQGPEFLIYFQGTGAADDSGLPNDRFFAVRPEGSVSTLKIQRTERGDSAVYLCASSRLAGGRDTQYFGPGTRLTVL.

The rearrangement links TRBV28 to TRBJ2-7; TRBD2 aligns across 11 bases. Germline V gives CDR1 MDHEN, CDR2 SYDVKM. The CDR3 sequence is 18 residues long. V trimming: 3 bases; J trimming: 2 bases; junction bases outside the gene matches: 12. The CDR3: CASSFPLLLAGATYEQYF. The CDR3, as DNA: TGTGCCAGCAGTTTTCCGCTACTACTAGCGGGAGCGACCTACGAGCAGTACTTC.

As DNA, the CDR3 is TGCGCCAGCAGCTTATCGGGACAGGGGGCTTACGAGCAGTACTTC. This codes for CASSLSGQGAYEQYF. The chain uses TRBV5-1 and TRBJ2-7, with TRBD1 matching 12 bases. The CDR3 covers 15 residues. Unmatched junction bases numbered 4, after V lost 2 bases and J lost 4 bases. Germline loops: CDR1 SGHRS, CDR2 YFSETQ.

This CDR3 is CASSQRYNEQFF. CDR3 nucleotide sequence: TGTGCCAGCAGCCAACGTTACAATGAGCAGTTCTTC. The chain carries TRBV9 and TRBJ2-1; unclear D gene. The V end lost 4 bases, the J end lost 4 bases, and 6 bases lay between the germline ends. CDR3 size: 12 residues. Germline lookup yields CDR1 SGDLS and CDR2 YYNGEE.

The J gene is TRBJ2-7, the V gene TRBV11-1; D not certain. This CDR3 is built from 13 residues. Germline loops: CDR1 SGHAT, CDR2 FQDESV (reference sequence). V was pared by 3 bases and J by 0 bases, with 6 bases between. The CDR3 coding sequence is TGTGCCAGCAGCTTCGGCAGCTCCTACGAGCAGTACTTC. Translation gives CASSFGSSYEQYF.

This rearrangement joins TRBV11-2 to TRBJ2-5; 8 bases align to TRBD2. Germline V gene data show CDR1 as SGHAT and CDR2 as FQNNGV. J gave up 2 bases and V 3 bases, and 2 bases lay outside the gene matches. This CDR3 has 14 residues. In DNA form, the CDR3 reads TGTGCCAGCAGCTTCGGGGGGGTACAAGAGACCCAGTACTTC. It yields the protein CASSFGGVQETQYF.

The gene calls are TRBV6-5 and TRBJ2-3; D possibly corresponds to TRBD1 (8 bases). This CDR3 has 15 residues. The V end lost 5 bases, the J end lost 4 bases, and 16 bases lay between the germline ends. Germline V gene sequence: CDR1 MNHEY, CDR2 SVGAGI. The CDR3 nucleotides are TGTGCCAGCAGTCCCAGGACAGGGAGGGCAGATACGCAGTATTTT. Its protein product is CASSPRTGRADTQYF.

The rearrangement uses TRBV19 and TRBJ1-1; D is undetermined. From germline, CDR1 is LNHDA and CDR2 SQIVND (reference sequence). V dropped 5 bases and J dropped 6 bases, with 13 bases sitting between them. This CDR3 region has 13 residues. The DNA of the CDR3 is TGTGCCAGTAGTCCTCGGCCAGCGCCTGAAGCTTTCTTT. The encoded protein is CASSPRPAPEAFF.

The V gene is TRBV21-1, the J gene TRBJ1-5. TRBV21-1 represents a pseudogene. The CDR3 consists of 15 residues. CDR3 sequence: CASSRTLGLSQPQHF. CDR3 nucleotides: TGTGCCAGCAGCCGAACCCTAGGGCTGAGTCAGCCCCAGCATTTT.

The chain uses TRBV2 and TRBJ2-2; the D gene is possibly TRBD2 (6 bases). Per germline, CDR1 SNHLY and CDR2 FYNNEI. This CDR3 comprises 14 residues. The V end was cut by 7 bases, the J end by 6 bases, with 15 bases between. The CDR3 DNA reads as TGTGCCAGCACTAGGGACTCCCTGGCCGGGGAGCTGTTTTTT. It encodes CASTRDSLAGELFF.